The clone carrying this T cell receptor beta chain was detected a few times. The antigen is undetermined. The data stem from a study of response to subunit inactivated influenza vaccine. The CDR3 spans 14 residues. Germline V gene data show CDR1 as SEHNR and CDR2 as FQNEAQ (reference sequence). V was cut by 6 bases and J by 4 bases, with 10 bases left in between. TCRdb recomputed calls from the RT-PCR reads with MiXCR, one row per CDR3 protein. The sample consists of fewer than 400,000 distinct CDR3 sequences, around a fifth of them appearing once. Overall study findings and caveats: The authors suggested that every seasonal influenza vaccination recruits few new T cells.

Sample: PBMCs from blood, taken around 22 months after vaccination. This receptor was identified in a man aged 50-75 years who received an inactivated influenza vaccine. The gene calls are TRBV7-9 and TRBJ1-6; a weak D match, TRBD1 (6 bases). CDR3 amino acids: CASSHQGYNSPLHF. In DNA, the CDR3 is TGTGCCAGCAGTCACCAGGGGTATAATTCACCCCTCCACTTT.